The 8 T cell receptor beta chains presented below share a single source sample, sequenced in a study of blood T cell repertoires in COVID-19. Assay: immunoSEQ multiplex PCR; the TCRdb copy retains only in-frame clones and omits some. The table includes about 240,000 clones, roughly 90% detected once. The sequencing input was PBMCs or T cells enriched from blood (not recorded which). The source is a woman aged 30 to 39 who had recovered from COVID-19.

This chain connects TRBV5-5 to TRBJ1-1; 7 bases align to TRBD1. Germline V gene sequence: CDR1 SGHKS, CDR2 YYEKEE (reference sequence). V shed 2 bases, J shed 4 bases, and the junction held 14 bases outside the gene matches. The CDR3 totals 17 residues. CDR3 region: CASSFPEEGARGTEAFF. The DNA of the CDR3 is TGTGCCAGCAGCTTCCCCGAGGAGGGGGCTAGGGGCACTGAAGCTTTCTTT. Using reference TRBV5-5 and TRBJ1-1 for the parts outside the CDR3, the full variable domain is DAGVTQSPTHLIKTRGQQVTLRCSPISGHKSVSWYQQVLGQGPQFIFQYYEKEERGRGNFPDRFSARQFPNYSSELNVNALLLGDSALYLCASSFPEEGARGTEAFFGQGTRLTVV.

The gene calls are TRBV4-3 and TRBJ2-1; possible D gene TRBD2, 5 bases. The CDR3 is made up of 15 amino acids. Trimming removed 1 base at V and 2 bases at J, with 9 bases between. Germline-derived CDR1 and CDR2 are LGHNA and YSLEER. The CDR3 DNA reads TGCGCCAGCAGCCAAGCTGGACTGACCTACAATGAGCAGTTCTTC. Amino acid sequence: CASSQAGLTYNEQFF.

The CDR3 loop is CASSQEFRGAHSPLHF. The CDR3 bases are TGCGCCAGCAGCCAAGAGTTCCGGGGGGCCCATTCACCCCTCCACTTT. The genes are TRBV4-3 and TRBJ1-6, with D possibly being TRBD1 (6 bases). Per germline, CDR1 LGHNA and CDR2 YSLEER. This CDR3 is 16 amino acids long. The V end was cut by 0 bases, the J end by 8 bases, with 14 bases between.

This chain connects TRBV27 to TRBJ1-2, with TRBD1 identical over 7 bases. The germline gives CDR1 MNHEY, CDR2 SMNVEV (reference sequence). This CDR3 comprises 13 residues. V gave up 5 bases and J gave up 7 bases; unmatched junction bases: 7. The CDR3 protein is CASSVTGVTGYTF. The CDR3 DNA is TGTGCCAGCAGTGTAACAGGGGTGACTGGCTACACCTTC.

The V call is TRBV9, the J call TRBJ2-1, with D perhaps matching TRBD2 (5 bases). Germline V gives CDR1 SGDLS, CDR2 YYNGEE. Trimming took 0 bases from V and 9 from J, leaving 16 bases between them. The CDR3 consists of 15 residues. The CDR3 is CASSVDGWEFAEQFF. CDR3 DNA sequence: TGTGCCAGCAGCGTAGATGGGTGGGAGTTCGCTGAGCAGTTCTTC.

This clone has only one observation. The same CDR3 arises from other DNA sequences in this sample as well. The chain joins TRBV3-1 (or the pseudogene TRBV3-2) to TRBJ1-5; D gene unclear. Germline V gene lookup returns CDR1 LGHDT and CDR2 YNNKEL (reference sequence). This CDR3 contains 14 residues. V lost 1 base to trimming and J lost 2 bases, with 6 bases between them. The CDR3 sequence is CASSQGGGNQPQHF. CDR3 coding DNA: TGTGCCAGCAGCCAAGGCGGAGGCAATCAGCCCCAGCATTTT.

The chain uses TRBV11-2 and TRBJ1-4; possibly TRBD1 for D (5 bases). Germline V gene data show CDR1 as SGHAT and CDR2 as FQNNGV. CDR3 length: 13 amino acids. The V end lost 3 bases, the J end lost 7 bases, and 9 bases lay between the germline ends. The CDR3 sequence: CASSFGGTEKLFF. The CDR3 coding sequence is TGTGCCAGCAGCTTTGGGGGGACTGAAAAACTGTTTTTT.

The J gene is TRBJ1-2, the V gene TRBV4-3; D possibly corresponds to TRBD1 (6 bases). Germline CDR1 is LGHNA and CDR2 is YSLEER. The ends were cut back, 3 bases at V and 7 bases at J, with 12 bases in the middle. The CDR3 spans 13 residues. CDR3 coding DNA: TGCGCCAGCAGCCAGTTACAGGGTTTTGGCTACACCTTC. This encodes CASSQLQGFGYTF.